This TCR beta chain is from a study of blood T cell repertoires in COVID-19. TCRdb's table, derived via immunoSEQ multiplex PCR, lists solely in-frame clones and lacks some. Found here are 95,000 to 150,000 clones, 82% of them singletons; the top ten hold about 4.5%. Trimming took 4 bases from V and 4 from J; bases not matched to a gene: 8. Germline values: CDR1 LGHNA, CDR2 YSLEER. This CDR3 is built from 15 residues. This TCR came from a woman in her 70s with acute or convalescent COVID-19. Sequenced: peripheral blood. The chain links TRBV4-3 to TRBJ1-1; 8 positions agree with TRBD1. DNA for the CDR3: TGCGCCAGCAGCCTTACCCAGGGGGCCGGCACTGAAGCTTTCTTT. It codes for CASSLTQGAGTEAFF.